This T cell receptor (beta chain) was obtained from a study of cytomegalovirus exposure and HLA in healthy donors (dated by TCRdb to about 2017). For context, the study as a whole: An earlier analysis of roughly 610 of the donors reported under 300 Gb of sequence data and 90 million to 120 million unique TCR beta sequences obtained from approximately 180 million T cells. Along with the roughly 710-subject first cohort, a separate validation cohort of over 90 different subjects was used. The study combined high-throughput TCR immunosequencing, statistical association of individual TCRs with disease status, and machine learning to predict cytomegalovirus infection status. Typing coverage differed by locus: A, B, C, DRB1 and DQB1 were typed in roughly 620-630 donors, DQA1 in around 500, DPA1 in around 600, and DPB1 in around 440. Of the approximately 400 genotyped donors, 80% to 90% were placed in the genetic ancestry cluster associated with self-reported Caucasian donors. A later genetic analysis used genome-wide SNP genotypes for about 55% of the 666 donors, treating that subset as a discovery cohort. In a later analysis, previously published TCR beta repertoires from several hundred donors were re-analyzed and high-resolution HLA genotyping was added so that TCR occurrence patterns could be studied. An early release that covered fewer than 750 HLA-typed donors contained around 330 gigabases of sequencing data and some 87 million unique TCR sequences. Donor age, sex, ethnicity and CMV serostatus were compiled together with the repertoire data. Across approximately 420 genotyped donors of the cohort, an average of roughly 250,000 unique TCR beta nucleotide sequences per donor were sequenced, and 15% to 20% of those sequences were non-productive. Four to six DR-DQ haplotypes were handled as single units for association and clustering, since linkage in the cohort was strong. Both class I and class II loci were covered by HLA typing, at four-digit resolution. Using immunosequencing, the study profiled T cell repertoires from 666 subjects and related those repertoires to cytomegalovirus serostatus. The study aimed to test whether signatures of past pathogen exposure could be identified by cataloging public T cell receptors. An earlier analysis of 587 of the donors used high-throughput TCR beta sequencing to judge whether each TCR beta V gene segment behaved as functional or pseudogenic. In the later analysis, no new phenotypic data were used to find candidate immune exposures; instead, reliance was placed on TCR beta sequences and their occurrence across donors. All discovery cohort repertoires had been generated on a single sequencing platform.

From the cysteine through the phenylalanine, the CDR3 covers 14 amino acids. This entry keeps only the CDR3 DNA: 42 bases, framed from base 1. V gives up 1 base and J gives up 5 bases, and the segment between their germline ends measures 9 bases. The germline V gene gives CDR1 as SGHVS and CDR2 as FQNEAQ. Points the paper makes about the study in general: Linkage disequilibrium might explain the correlated functional status among segregating V segments, but an unknown experimental factor could not be ruled out. In a later analysis, HLA-associated TCR beta chains were found to be more clonally expanded and to have lower generation probabilities than equally common non-associated chains. Several of the top co-occurrence clusters appeared to be linked to parvovirus B19, influenza, CMV and Epstein-Barr virus, according to a later analysis. The study listed 150 to 200 TCR beta chains as associated with cytomegalovirus. A cluster of highly shared sequence variants was judged likely to represent a technical artifact of the sequencing pipeline. Assigning TCR associations to individual alleles was difficult when HLA alleles, especially DR and DQ, strongly co-occurred. In a later analysis, the rate of TCR association differed among HLA loci, with DRB1 alleles having the most associated TCRs and HLA-C alleles having the fewest. CMV serostatus was the only immune exposure information available for the cohort. Because HLA typing was missing for some donors at each locus, association tests included only the typed subset. The authors suggested that the approach could potentially be generalized to other disease states and immunological phenotypes. In a later genetic analysis, a missense DCLRE1C variant was associated with V-gene and J-gene trimming of TCR beta chains, and the association was replicated in an independent cohort. Cytomegalovirus status was reported to be diagnosed by the classifier with high specificity and sensitivity in both the original and validation cohorts. In vitro tests confirmed that a few of the cytomegalovirus-associated TCR beta chains recognize cytomegalovirus antigens. Because counts were too low, 15 to 20 rarely observed V segments, including chromosome 9 orphons, were excluded from the earlier analysis of some 590 of the donors. At a false discovery rate of 0.05, a later analysis linked 16,000 or so TCR beta sequences to specific HLA alleles. Because the 87-base-pair reads could not distinguish some IMGT-functional V segments, including TRBV6-2 and TRBV6-3, those segments were excluded. Most TCR sequences were seen in very few donors, while some public TCRs were found in many individuals. A later analysis found that most CMV-associated TCR beta chains appeared HLA-restricted, with HLA associations seemingly driven largely by CMV exposure. A later genetic analysis reported fewer N-insertions in productive TCRs among donors in an Asian-associated ancestry cluster than the approximately 700-donor mean. An earlier analysis of approximately 590 of the donors showed that most TCR beta V segments appeared in productive rearrangements either about 87% or about 30% of the time, which broadly matched IMGT annotations. A further reported finding was that TCR beta sequences accurately predicted the HLA-A and HLA-B alleles for most subjects in the first cohort. This cohort had only TCR beta chains sequenced, and the lack of alpha or paired-chain data limited which features could be detected. The presence/absence analyses assumed that sequencing depth was roughly uniform across donors, and that assumption may not be true.

The cohort was made up of 500 to 850 healthy bone marrow donors. All cohort members were sampled while nominally healthy, although unrecorded immune exposures were likely present. The donor was CMV seronegative and belonged to the group of approximately 320 seronegative cohort members. A peripheral blood sample was collected from each donor, and TCR beta sequencing was performed on peripheral blood mononuclear cells. Genomic DNA extraction from the blood cell samples was performed with the Qiagen DNeasy Blood Extraction Kit. Library preparation was by the immunoSEQ multiplex PCR assay. For the multiplex PCR, a mixture combining 60 forward primers for TCR Vbeta segments and 13 reverse primers for TCR Jbeta segments was used. The CDR3 region of rearranged TCR beta genes was amplified from genomic DNA with a multiplex PCR assay. On the Illumina HiSeq System, the amplified TCR beta libraries were sequenced as 87-base-pair reads. Per the original workflow: A later analysis counted 65 million to 90 million unique TCR beta chains across the roughly 700 repertoires, and roughly 10 million of these chains were shared by at least two donors. Raw reads were error-corrected and collapsed into unique sequences with a nearest-neighbor algorithm that merged closely related sequences to remove PCR and sequencing errors. To assign V, D and J gene segments, CDR3 sequences were aligned to IMGT reference sequences. For a sequence to be retained, a match of at least six nucleotides to both a V gene segment and a J gene segment was required. Rearrangements were classified as productive when the CDR3 lacked stop codons and remained in frame with V and J, and all other rearrangements were classified as non-productive. CDR3 was defined according to IMGT convention as the region running from the second conserved V-encoded cysteine to the conserved J-encoded phenylalanine. The earlier analysis of some 580 of the donors excluded any sequence lacking an unambiguous match to a single V gene segment. An earlier analysis of about 600 of the donors called V segments functional above 56.7% productive rearrangements and segregating when the between-donor standard deviation exceeded 5%. A statistical classification framework was built for diagnosing cytomegalovirus status from the catalog of TCR beta chain sequences. In a later analysis, V and J genes were assigned by comparing TCR nucleotide sequences against IMGT/GENE-DB human TR gene sequences. In a later analysis, CDR3 sequences and most-parsimonious VDJ recombination scenarios were assigned using the TCRdist pipeline. In a later analysis, each TCR beta chain was defined by its CDR3 amino acid sequence together with its V-gene family, and reads lacking a unique V-gene family were excluded. In a later analysis, nearly 600 highly shared, low-generation-probability nucleotide sequences were removed to address suspected cross-contamination and a sequencing artifact. In a later analysis, a clonal expansion index was calculated for each public chain from normalized within-repertoire ranks of inferred template counts. Generation probabilities in a later analysis came from a VDJ recombination model fitted to out-of-frame rearrangements, and those results were checked against IGoR. In a later analysis, hypergeometric tests were used to score TCR-TCR, TCR-HLA and TCR-CMV co-occurrence, with a repertoire-size bias correction applied to TCR pairs. A later analysis estimated false discovery rates by permuting HLA or CMV assignments 20 times. A later analysis grouped co-occurring TCRs with DBSCAN, adding TCRdist sequence similarity when clustering within HLA-allele-positive subsets. Repertoires with fewer than 30,000 or more than 120,000 public chains, plus five repertoires with anomalous nucleotide sharing, were excluded from co-occurrence clustering. TCRdb took over this immuneACCESS table, retaining in-frame rearrangements with V and J assigned. Such tables are incomplete; in checked studies, under half of the missing clones stem from an unresolved V gene, and the remainder is unexplained. From that table come the V and J calls and clone size; the DNA was used to work out D and trimming. Present in this sample are more than 150,000 clones, about 79% of which were seen just once. The ten largest clones capture about 1.5% of the sample.

As regards this clone: Its antigen remains unidentified. The input lacks base qualities; no much larger clone sits a single base away.

The V gene is TRBV7-8 and the J gene is TRBJ1-5; TRBD1 is perhaps the D gene, given 5 matching bases. The source material was PBMCs. The receptor comes from a man aged 18 to 30 in good health and CMV-seronegative. The encoded CDR3 is CASSLGGGDQPQHF. The nucleotide sequence is TGTGCCAGCAGCTTAGGTGGGGGGGATCAGCCCCAGCATTTT.